The T cell receptor beta chain described here comes from a study of STAT5B mutations in CD4+ large granular lymphocyte leukemia. Deletions cut 2 bases from V and 14 bases from J, with 16 bases between. The CDR3 has 14 amino acids. CDR1 and CDR2 (germline): SNHLY, FYNNEI. Buffy coats from healthy blood donors served as controls. Sequencing was at survey level. Study processing details: Lowest detectable productive clonotype frequency was 2.59 x 10-5. The data were produced by immunoSEQ multiplex PCR, yet TCRdb's version contains in-frame clones alone and is incomplete. Clone size and V and J calls were adopted from that table, with D and trimming inferred from the DNA. Of 25,000 to 30,000 clones in the sample, approximately 79% were seen once. Findings and limits, study-wide: Top patient clones used TRBV06 genes more often: 8/27 versus 2/35 in controls.

With respect to this clone: As yet, its antigen is unknown.

The sample comprised CD4+ T cells from blood buffy coats. This chain links TRBV2 with TRBJ1-6; no clear D gene. The TCR was taken from a human donor in good health. CDR3 sequence (DNA): TGTGCCAGCAGTGAATCCCGCTTCCCCGGGTCCCTCCACTTT. Its protein product is CASSESRFPGSLHF.